This TCR beta chain was identified in a study of blood T cell repertoires in COVID-19. Overall study: Specimens from acute and convalescent COVID-19 originated in the United States, Italy and Spain. Sources were T cells, B-cell-depleted T cells, or PBMCs; the material itself was cDNA or gDNA.

Original methodology: Amplification of reference gene primers provided the estimated nucleated cell counts. Method: immunoSEQ multiplex PCR; TCRdb's copy keeps in-frame clones and lacks some. V and J calls and clone size follow that table, whereas D and trimming were derived from the DNA. Here the sample spans around 86,000 clones, more than 70% being singletons. Germline CDR1 SGHNT, CDR2 YYREEE (reference sequence). Trimming took 4 bases from V and 7 from J; bases not matched to a gene: 11. CDR3 length: 16 amino acids. The receptor was derived from a human donor with acute or convalescent COVID-19. The donor label of this sample is uncertain. The sequenced material came from peripheral blood. The chain couples TRBV5-4 to TRBJ2-1, with 10 bases matching TRBD2. CDR3 residues: CASSPASSGGLNEQFF. In DNA, the CDR3 is TGTGCCAGCAGCCCAGCAAGTAGCGGGGGGCTAAATGAGCAGTTCTTC.